A selection of T cell receptor beta chains follows, all from one sample in a study of blood T cell repertoires in COVID-19. Measured with immunoSEQ multiplex PCR; TCRdb has only the in-frame clones, and not every one. The sample comprises roughly 440,000 clones, 88% of which are singletons, and around an eighth rests with the top ten. Sequencing used peripheral blood. The origin of the receptors is a woman between 45 and 60 years old with COVID-19, enrolled during active disease. Each CDR3 is given with its conserved first and last residue. The D gene is left open where the match is weak. The listing skips clone size in some rows; elsewhere it reads once, few, many or a size class.

V gene	CDR3 length	clone size	D gene	J gene	CDR3 protein	CDR3 DNA
TRBV5-1	13	NA	NA	TRBJ1-1	CASSLAGSTEAFF	TGCGCCAGCAGCTTGGCGGGGTCGACTGAAGCTTTCTTT
TRBV7-9	15	NA	TRBD1	TRBJ2-7	CASSPQGVLPYEQYF	TGTGCCAGCAGCCCCCAGGGGGTGTTGCCCTACGAGCAGTACTTC
TRBV24-1	17	NA	TRBD1	TRBJ2-1	CATSDPTRTGTPHEQFF	TGTGCCACCAGTGACCCAACCCGGACAGGGACTCCCCACGAGCAGTTCTTC
TRBV5-3	14	NA	NA	TRBJ1-5	CARSSRGRTQPQHF	TGTGCCAGAAGCTCCAGAGGCCGGACACAGCCCCAGCATTTT
TRBV14	12	NA	NA	TRBJ1-1	CASSLWNTEAFF	TGTGCCAGCAGCCTCTGGAACACTGAAGCTTTCTTT
TRBV5-4	15	NA	NA	TRBJ2-7	CASSPQGSGTYEQYF	TGTGCCAGCAGCCCCCAGGGGAGCGGTACCTACGAGCAGTACTTC
TRBV28	13	NA	NA	TRBJ2-7	CASSTMSGQGGYF	TGTGCCAGCAGTACAATGTCGGGGCAGGGAGGTTACTTC
TRBV4-1	17	NA	NA	TRBJ2-4	CASSQVLGGVAKNIQYF	TGCGCCAGCAGCCAAGTGTTGGGCGGGGTGGCCAAAAACATTCAGTACTTC
TRBV30	13	NA	NA	TRBJ2-7	CAWSLSGSYEQYF	TGTGCCTGGAGTCTAAGCGGTTCCTACGAGCAGTACTTC
TRBV5-1	14	NA	TRBD2	TRBJ2-5	CASSLMGGEETQYF	TGCGCCAGCAGCTTGATGGGGGGGGAAGAGACCCAGTACTTC
TRBV7-2	16	NA	TRBD2	TRBJ2-5	CASSTGLAGGSETQYF	TGTGCCAGCAGCACAGGACTAGCGGGGGGGAGTGAGACCCAGTACTTC
TRBV5-4	17	NA	TRBD1	TRBJ1-1	CASSQWGQGGMNTEAFF	TGTGCCAGCAGCCAGTGGGGACAGGGAGGCATGAACACTGAAGCTTTCTTT
TRBV19	13	many	TRBD2	TRBJ2-3	CASSIGLAGVKSF	TGTGCCAGTAGTATTGGACTAGCGGGGGTAAAGAGTTTT
TRBV5-4	15	NA	TRBD1	TRBJ1-2	CASSPTGDANYGYTF	TGTGCCAGCAGCCCTACAGGGGATGCTAACTATGGCTACACCTTC
TRBV19	15	NA	NA	TRBJ1-1	CASSINLGAHTEAFF	TGTGCCAGTAGTATTAATCTTGGGGCGCACACTGAAGCTTTCTTT
TRBV29-1	14	NA	TRBD2	TRBJ2-3	CSASSGGFTDTQYF	TGCAGCGCCTCTAGCGGGGGTTTCACAGATACGCAGTATTTT
TRBV7-6	14	once	NA	TRBJ2-5	CASSPRTPGGPQYF	TGTGCCAGCAGCCCTAGGACACCCGGGGGACCCCAGTACTTC
TRBV7-9	14	NA	NA	TRBJ1-1	CASSFETANTEAFF	TGTGCCAGCAGCTTTGAGACAGCAAACACTGAAGCTTTCTTT
TRBV5-1	15	NA	NA	TRBJ1-4	CASSGTDRSKEKLFF	TGCGCCAGCAGCGGTACGGACAGATCGAAAGAAAAACTGTTTTTT
TRBV30	15	NA	NA	TRBJ1-2	CAWSVGQGINYGYTF	TGTGCCTGGAGTGTGGGGCAGGGGATTAACTATGGCTACACCTTC
TRBV6-5	15	NA	NA	TRBJ2-1	CASTLYGGSYNEQFF	TGTGCCAGCACTCTGTACGGGGGTTCCTACAATGAGCAGTTCTTC
TRBV28	14	NA	TRBD1	TRBJ1-4	CASSPGQARRKLFF	TGTGCCAGCAGTCCTGGACAGGCTAGGAGAAAACTGTTTTTT
TRBV9	16	NA	NA	TRBJ1-2	CASTPQRSPGIHGYTF	TGTGCCAGCACCCCGCAGCGTAGTCCAGGGATCCATGGCTACACCTTC
TRBV19	13	NA	TRBD2	TRBJ2-7	CASQLAGGVEQYF	TGTGCCAGTCAACTAGCGGGGGGAGTCGAGCAGTACTTC
TRBV6-6	21	NA	TRBD1	TRBJ1-3	CASSHRIGGRGLSSSGNTIYF	TGTGCCAGCAGTCATAGAATAGGGGGCAGGGGGCTTTCCAGCTCTGGAAACACCATATATTTT
TRBV6-5	12	NA	NA	TRBJ1-2	CASSSRTDGYTF	TGTGCCAGCAGTTCTCGGACAGATGGCTACACCTTC
TRBV24-1	12	NA	NA	TRBJ1-2	CATSDDQRGYTF	TGTGCCACCAGTGATGATCAGAGGGGCTACACCTTC
TRBV21-1	19	NA	NA	TRBJ1-3	CASSNSGRDREFAGNTIYF	TGTGCCAGCAGCAACTCCGGCCGGGACAGGGAATTTGCAGGAAACACCATATATTTT
TRBV5-5	15	once	TRBD2	TRBJ2-7	CASSLYGRGGYEQYF	TGTGCCAGCAGCCTTTATGGGAGGGGAGGCTACGAGCAGTACTTC
TRBV24-1	14	NA	TRBD2	TRBJ2-1	CATSGLLADNEQFF	TGTGCCACCAGTGGCTTACTAGCGGACAATGAGCAGTTCTTC
TRBV2	14	NA	NA	TRBJ2-7	CASTNPGQKYEQYF	TGTGCCAGCACCAACCCGGGACAAAAGTACGAGCAGTACTTC
TRBV30	14	NA	NA	TRBJ1-4	CAWRGLASNEKLFF	TGTGCCTGGAGGGGACTGGCCTCGAATGAAAAACTGTTTTTT
TRBV28	14	NA	NA	TRBJ1-3	CASSLAGSGNTIYF	TGTGCCAGCAGTTTAGCAGGGTCTGGAAACACCATATATTTT
TRBV10-2	13	NA	TRBD2	TRBJ2-1	CASSDGGNNEQFF	TGCGCCAGCAGTGACGGGGGGAACAATGAGCAGTTCTTC
TRBV11-3	13	NA	NA	TRBJ2-2	CASSSQVPGELFF	TGTGCCAGCAGCTCCCAGGTCCCCGGGGAGCTGTTTTTT
TRBV14	15	once	NA	TRBJ2-3	CASSNLGTSTDTQYF	TGTGCCAGCAGCAACCTCGGGACTAGCACAGATACGCAGTATTTT
TRBV27	13	NA	NA	TRBJ2-7	CASKGGSSYEQYF	TGTGCCAGCAAGGGGGGGAGTTCCTACGAGCAGTACTTC
TRBV9	15	NA	NA	TRBJ2-6	CASSVEPRGANVLTF	TGTGCCAGCAGCGTAGAACCTCGGGGGGCCAACGTCCTGACTTTC
TRBV7-8	15	once	NA	TRBJ1-1	CASSPRGALNTEAFF	TGTGCCAGCAGCCCCCGCGGAGCCTTGAACACTGAAGCTTTCTTT
TRBV9	13	NA	NA	TRBJ1-1	CASSTGGDTEAFF	TGTGCCAGCAGTACCGGGGGTGACACTGAAGCTTTCTTT
TRBV7-2	14	once	NA	TRBJ1-6	CASSSVVGNSPLHF	TGTGCCAGCAGCTCGGTAGTCGGTAATTCACCCCTCCACTTT
TRBV18	17	NA	NA	TRBJ1-5	CASSPPSGSIGNQPQHF	TGTGCCAGCTCACCACCCTCAGGAAGTATTGGCAATCAGCCCCAGCATTTT
TRBV6-5	12	NA	NA	TRBJ1-1	CASSVLGTEAFF	TGTGCCAGCAGCGTTCTCGGCACTGAAGCTTTCTTT
TRBV30	13	NA	NA	TRBJ2-1	CAWSVRRYNEQFF	TGTGCCTGGAGTGTACGCAGATACAATGAGCAGTTCTTC
TRBV5-4	14	NA	NA	TRBJ2-1	CASSLRGGYNEQFF	TGTGCCAGCAGCTTGAGGGGGGGCTACAATGAGCAGTTCTTC
TRBV7-2	16	NA	TRBD2	TRBJ2-5	CASSLGSGGVSETQYF	TGTGCCAGCAGCTTAGGTAGCGGGGGGGTATCAGAGACCCAGTACTTC
TRBV24-1	17	NA	TRBD2	TRBJ2-3	CATSDPQLAVGADTQYF	TGTGCCACCAGTGACCCTCAACTAGCGGTTGGGGCAGATACGCAGTATTTT
TRBV30	14	NA	NA	TRBJ1-6	CAWSYGSVGSPLHF	TGTGCCTGGAGTTACGGGAGCGTCGGTTCACCCCTCCACTTT
TRBV7-8	12	once	NA	TRBJ1-2	CASSPPGYGYTF	TGTGCCAGCAGCCCCCCGGGCTATGGCTACACCTTC